These 23 T cell receptor beta chains were sequenced from one sample in a study of blood T cell repertoires in COVID-19. TCRdb's copy holds only in-frame clones and misses some; the assay was immunoSEQ multiplex PCR. The table has about 160,000 clones, approximately 79% seen once. The sample comprised peripheral blood. All receptors derive from a middle-aged woman with COVID-19, enrolled during active disease.

This clone was counted between two and nine times. J is TRBJ2-7 and V is TRBV30, with 9 bases lining up with TRBD1. There are 11 residues in the CDR3. Germline CDR1 is GTSNPN and CDR2 is SVGIG (reference sequence). The V and J ends lost 1 base and 12 bases, in that order; junction bases with no gene match: 4. The CDR3 DNA follows: TGTGCCTGGAGTGAGAACAGGGGGCCGTACTTC. Translation gives CAWSENRGPYF.

The chain is built from TRBV13 and TRBJ2-1, with a weak D call TRBD1 (5 bases). Trimming stripped 1 base from V and 0 bases from J, with 10 bases between. The CDR3 loop spans 16 amino acids. Germline CDR1 is PRHDT and CDR2 is FYEKMQ (reference sequence). DNA of the CDR3: TGTGCCAGCAGCTTAGAACAGGTTAGCTCCTACAATGAGCAGTTCTTC. Its translation: CASSLEQVSSYNEQFF.

This chain connects TRBV6-5 to TRBJ1-5; 8 nucleotides agree with TRBD1. With V trimmed by 7 bases and J by 6 bases, 11 bases remained unmatched. Germline V gene data show CDR1 as MNHEY and CDR2 as SVGAGI. The CDR3 consists of 15 residues. The CDR3 nucleotides are TGTGCCAGCACCCTCGGACAGGGAAGGTTTCAGCCCCAGCATTTT. Protein sequence: CASTLGQGRFQPQHF.

The rearrangement joins TRBV18 to TRBJ1-6; tentative D call: TRBD1 (5 bases). Germline V gives CDR1 KGHSH, CDR2 LQKENI. V was clipped by 10 bases and J by 0 bases, with 19 bases between them. The CDR3 is 17 amino acids. The CDR3 DNA reads TGTGCCATCCTTCCCCCGGGGGGAAGCTCCTATAATTCACCCCTCCACTTT. This encodes CAILPPGGSSYNSPLHF.

The V and J genes are TRBV30 and TRBJ1-3, with D uncertain. CDR1 is GTSNPN, CDR2 SVGIG, per germline (reference sequence). The CDR3 is 12 amino acids. Trimming pared 4 bases from V and 4 bases from J, leaving 8 bases between. The CDR3, as DNA: TGTGCCTGGAATCTGGCCGGAAACACCATATATTTT. Protein sequence: CAWNLAGNTIYF. Supplemented by reference TRBV30 and TRBJ1-3, the full variable domain reads SQTIHQWPATLVQPVGSPLSLECTVEGTSNPNLYWYRQAAGRGLQLLFYSVGIGQISSEVPQNLSASRPQDRQFILSSKKLLLSDSGFYLCAWNLAGNTIYFGEGSWLTVV.

The chain combines TRBV18 with TRBJ2-1; 7 nucleotides align to TRBD2. CDR1 is KGHSH, CDR2 LQKENI, per germline. The CDR3 is made up of 16 amino acids. Losses at the gene ends were 3 bases for V and 3 bases for J; bases not matched to a gene: 8. The CDR3 loop reads CASSPQGLEGYNEQFF. CDR3 bases: TGTGCCAGCTCACCGCAAGGACTAGAGGGCTACAATGAGCAGTTCTTC.

J is TRBJ2-6 and V is TRBV30, with 8 bases matching TRBD1. Germline V CDR1 and CDR2: GTSNPN, SVGIG (reference sequence). J lost 2 bases, V lost 4 bases, and 10 bases had no gene match. The length of the CDR3 is 17 residues. Written as DNA, the CDR3 is TGTGCCTGGACGGGGCAGGGGGCGCGGGCTGGGGCCAACGTCCTGACTTTC. Protein product: CAWTGQGARAGANVLTF.

On this clone itself: The junction departs from the called germline gene at one end, perhaps through a read error. The chain employs TRBV20-1 and TRBJ1-1; D unresolved. The CDR3 covers 8 residues. The V gene's germline CDR1 is DFQATT and CDR2 SNEGSKA (reference sequence). CDR3 sequence: CSARVGLF. Written as DNA, the CDR3 is TGCAGTGCTAGAGTTGGCCTTTTT.

The chain carries TRBV29-1 and TRBJ2-4, with a weak D call TRBD2 (6 bases). Germline values: CDR1 SQVTM, CDR2 ANQGSEA. Trimming shortened V by 7 bases and J by 3 bases, and 13 bases separated the two germline ends. This CDR3 has 13 residues. CDR3 amino acids: CSGGTGSKNIQYF. CDR3 nucleotides: TGCAGCGGAGGAACCGGGAGCAAAAACATTCAGTACTTC.

The V gene is TRBV15, the J gene TRBJ2-4; 7 nucleotides agree with TRBD1. Germline assignment: CDR1 LNHNV and CDR2 YYDKDF (reference sequence). V gave up 0 bases and J gave up 0 bases; unmatched junction bases: 20. The CDR3 runs to 22 residues. The CDR3 here is CATSREKGAPSLATLAKNIQYF. CDR3 DNA: TGTGCCACCAGCAGAGAGAAGGGGGCGCCTAGCCTCGCCACTCTAGCCAAAAACATTCAGTACTTC.

V gene TRBV7-2 combines with J gene TRBJ1-2; D gene unclear. Trimming stripped 1 base from V and 8 bases from J, with 11 bases between. This CDR3 contains 13 residues. Germline loops: CDR1 SGHTA, CDR2 FQGNSA. CDR3 nucleotide sequence: TGTGCCAGCAGCTTAGGGCAGATCCTCGGCTACACCTTC. Its protein is CASSLGQILGYTF.

V gene TRBV2 combines with J gene TRBJ2-3; 9 nucleotides line up with TRBD2. The CDR3 has 16 residues. CDR1 SNHLY and CDR2 FYNNEI come from the germline V gene. V trimming: 10 bases; J trimming: 4 bases; junction bases outside the gene matches: 15. The DNA of the CDR3 is TGTGCCAACAAAAGGATGGGCGGGGGGGCAGCAGATACGCAGTATTTT. Translation gives CANKRMGGGAADTQYF. The full variable domain, its missing parts supplied by reference TRBV2 and TRBJ2-3, is EPEVTQTPSHQVTQMGQEVILRCVPISNHLYFYWYRQILGQKVEFLVSFYNNEISEKSEIFDDQFSVERPDGSNFTLKIRSTKLEDSAMYFCANKRMGGGAADTQYFGPGTRLTVL.

The rearrangement links TRBV18 to TRBJ2-1, with 9 bases lining up with TRBD1. The CDR3 sequence is 16 residues long. The germline V gene has CDR1 KGHSH and CDR2 LQKENI. V gave up 1 base and J gave up 4 bases; unmatched junction bases: 5. CDR3 coding DNA: TGTGCCAGCTCACCACTCTTCGGACAGGGGTACAATGAGCAGTTCTTC. Translating gives CASSPLFGQGYNEQFF.

This clone was detected ten times or more. V and J are TRBV7-9 and TRBJ2-1, with TRBD2 as a possible D gene (5 bases). Between the trimmed V and J ends, which lost 3 bases and 6 bases, there was a span of 18 bases. This CDR3 is 16 amino acids long. CDR1 is SEHNR and CDR2 is FQNEAQ in the germline V gene (reference sequence). CDR3 DNA: TGTGCCAGCAGCTTCGTTCCAGGTCTAGCTCCCAATGAGCAGTTCTTC. Its protein product is CASSFVPGLAPNEQFF.

The genes are TRBV28 and TRBJ1-2; no clear D. V was shortened by 4 bases and J by 4 bases, with 13 bases between the two germline ends. This CDR3 comprises 14 residues. From germline, CDR1 is MDHEN and CDR2 SYDVKM. CDR3 coding DNA: TGTGCCAGCAGTTCCTACGGGAACCTCTATGGCTACACCTTC. It codes for CASSSYGNLYGYTF.

This chain connects TRBV18 to TRBJ2-2; D gene uncertain. Trimming pared 3 bases from V and 5 bases from J, leaving 7 bases between. The length of the CDR3 is 13 residues. Germline CDR1 KGHSH, CDR2 LQKENI. The CDR3 coding sequence is TGTGCCAGCTCACCTCCTTTAACCGGGGAGCTGTTTTTT. Its protein is CASSPPLTGELFF.

This clone was seen just once. The chain couples TRBV25-1 to TRBJ1-1, with 10 bases lining up with TRBD1. The CDR3 length is 12 residues. Germline assignment: CDR1 MGHDK and CDR2 SYGVNS. Trimming at V came to 6 bases and at J to 11 bases, leaving 6 bases not matched to a gene. CDR3 protein: CASSHDRGQAFF. The CDR3 nucleotides are TGTGCCAGCAGCCACGACAGGGGGCAGGCTTTCTTT.

V usage is TRBV5-1 and J usage is TRBJ1-2, with 9 bases identical to TRBD1. Trimming removed 0 bases from V and 6 bases from J; junction bases left unmatched: 3. Germline V gene data show CDR1 as SGHRS and CDR2 as YFSETQ. The CDR3 totals 14 residues. The CDR3 is CASSLERTGDGYTF. In DNA, the CDR3 is TGCGCCAGCAGCTTGGAACGGACAGGGGATGGCTACACCTTC.

This clone was observed once. Other DNA variants within this sample encode the same CDR3. The chain joins TRBV9 to TRBJ2-1; TRBD2 aligns across 12 bases. The CDR3 contains 15 residues. Germline trimming cut 0 bases from V and 7 bases from J; bases unmatched to any gene: 2. Germline V CDR1 and CDR2: SGDLS, YYNGEE. The CDR3, as DNA: TGTGCCAGCAGCGTAGGGACTAGCGGGGATAATGAGCAGTTCTTC. Its translation: CASSVGTSGDNEQFF.

The chain has TRBV28 and TRBJ1-2, with TRBD1 identical over 7 bases. The CDR3 contains 18 residues. V shed 1 base, J shed 4 bases, and the junction held 15 bases outside the gene matches. Germline V CDR1 and CDR2: MDHEN, SYDVKM. The CDR3 spells CASSLSLGTETSFYGYTF. The CDR3 DNA reads as TGTGCCAGCAGTTTATCTCTTGGGACAGAGACCTCCTTCTATGGCTACACCTTC.

Points on this clone: This sample also contains other DNA sequences that code for the same CDR3. This rearrangement joins TRBV5-4 to TRBJ2-7; a possible D gene is TRBD1 (5 bases). Trimming left V 0 bases short and J 0 bases short, with 7 bases between. CDR3 size: 14 residues. CDR1 SGHNT and CDR2 YYREEE come from the germline V gene (reference sequence). In DNA form, the CDR3 reads TGTGCCAGCAGCTTGGCCACAGGCTCCTACGAGCAGTACTTC. This translates into CASSLATGSYEQYF.

On this clone: A read error may produce the germline difference seen at one junction end. The chain combines TRBV3-1 (or the pseudogene TRBV3-2) with TRBJ1-5; no reliable D call. The CDR3 contains 13 residues. Germline CDR1 is LGHDT and CDR2 is YNNKEL (reference sequence). The CDR3 is CTSSQTGSKPQHF. DNA for the CDR3: TGTACCAGCAGCCAGACCGGGTCGAAGCCCCAGCATTTT.

The chain carries TRBV6-5 and TRBJ2-7; D might be TRBD2 (6 bases). Germline CDR1 and CDR2: MNHEY and SVGAGI. This CDR3 is 15 amino acids long. Trimming removed 8 bases from V and 0 bases from J, with 17 bases in between. The DNA for the CDR3 is TGTGCCAGCGCTCCCGGGGAGGCTAGCTCCTACGAGCAGTACTTC. Translation gives CASAPGEASSYEQYF.